Included here is one TCR beta chain sequence, with context. The antigen remains unidentified. The sample belongs to a study of CXCR3-negative and CXCR3-positive naive CD8 T cells. Study in general: Per-library TRB read counts averaged about 1.5 +/- 0.3 million, adding up to some 150 million in total. Broader study findings: Unlike memory cells, which differed, naive CXCR3-negative and CXCR3-positive cells had similar TRBV-TRBJ usage. PBMCs showed partially decreased CXCR3 expression after cryopreservation, and most assays used fresh PBMCs. CXCR3-expressing naive cells carried TRB CDR3s more hydrophobic than those of CXCR3-negative naive cells.

Through 5' RACE with UMI labels, the TRB cDNA libraries were prepared. TCRdb re-called the 5' RACE reads and gives one entry per CDR3 protein, without DNA. The table for this sample gives 85,000 to 130,000 distinct CDR3 sequences. Germline lookup yields CDR1 MDHEN and CDR2 SYDVKM. This CDR3 contains 16 residues. Among CD8+ T cells, naive ones were CD45RO-CCR7+CD27+CD95-. The clonotype comes from a human donor in good health. Some clones in this sample may be carry-over from other donors' samples. V usage is TRBV28 and J usage is TRBJ2-2; TCRdb returns TRBD1, unconfirmable since there is no DNA. The sample taken for sequencing was naive CXCR3+ CD8+ T cells from blood. Subset denoted: CD45RO-CCR7+CD27+CD95- naive CD8+ T cells expressing CXCR3 (TNR3+). The CDR3 here is CASRRDRGRMAGELFF.